The entry below gives a single T cell receptor beta chain sequence along with its context. Other DNA sequences in the same sample also yield this CDR3. The data were taken from a study of blood T cell repertoires in COVID-19. As for the study in general: The study drew acute and convalescent COVID-19 samples from the United States, Italy and Spain.

As originally analysed: Using reference gene primer amplification, nucleated cell counts were estimated. Assay used: immunoSEQ multiplex PCR; TCRdb lists only in-frame clones, some missing. The V and J calls and clone size come from that table; D and trimming were worked out from the DNA. This sample has a few hundred thousand clones, with about 80% found just once. The receptor's source is an elderly man with acute or convalescent COVID-19. Sequencing input: peripheral blood.

The CDR3 DNA is TGTGCCACCAGTGCGCAAGCCAATCAGCCCCAGCATTTT. This sequence encodes CATSAQANQPQHF. The rearrangement uses TRBV24-1 and TRBJ1-5; unclear D gene. V lost 5 bases to trimming and J lost 3 bases, with 7 bases between them. The length of the CDR3 is 13 residues. Germline lookup yields CDR1 KGHDR and CDR2 SFDVKD.